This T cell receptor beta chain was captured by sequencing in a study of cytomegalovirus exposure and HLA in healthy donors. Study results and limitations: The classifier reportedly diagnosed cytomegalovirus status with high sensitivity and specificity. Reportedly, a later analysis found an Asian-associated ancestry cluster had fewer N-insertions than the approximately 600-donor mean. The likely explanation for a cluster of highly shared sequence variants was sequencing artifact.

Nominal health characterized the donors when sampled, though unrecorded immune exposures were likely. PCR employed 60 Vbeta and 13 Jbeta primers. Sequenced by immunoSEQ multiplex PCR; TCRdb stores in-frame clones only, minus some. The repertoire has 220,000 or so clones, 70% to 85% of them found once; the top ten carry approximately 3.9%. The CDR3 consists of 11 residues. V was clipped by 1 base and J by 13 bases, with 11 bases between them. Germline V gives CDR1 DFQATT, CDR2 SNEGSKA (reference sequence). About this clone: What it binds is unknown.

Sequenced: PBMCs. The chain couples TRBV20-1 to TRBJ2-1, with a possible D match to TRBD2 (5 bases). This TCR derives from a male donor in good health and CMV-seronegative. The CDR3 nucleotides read TGCAGTGCTAGAGGAGCGGCAGAACAGTTCTTC. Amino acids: CSARGAAEQFF.